Listed below are T cell receptor beta chains from one sample, sequenced in a study of T-cell reconstitution after alpha-beta-depleted transplantation in children. TCRdb reanalysed the PCR reads using MiXCR and keeps one entry per CDR3 protein. The data contain 440,000 or so distinct CDR3 sequences, 43% of them singletons. This specimen consisted of PBMCs, obtained before TCRalphabeta/CD19-depleted stem cell transplant. The receptors were gathered from a girl aged 2 to 9 with aplastic anemia, due to receive a stem cell transplant. Each CDR3 is given with its conserved first and last residue.

v_call	j_call	cdr3_aa
TRBV5-1	TRBJ2-3	CASTKGGGATTQYF
TRBV12-3/TRBV12-4	TRBJ2-5	CASSLGGVRETQYF
TRBV29-1	TRBJ2-5	CSGGTGTQETQYF
TRBV12-2	TRBJ2-6	CASRLTIAGGPYGLYSGANVLTF
TRBV3-1	TRBJ1-4	CASSQRANEKLFF
TRBV12-3/TRBV12-4	TRBJ2-6	CASSGRFSGANVLTF
TRBV20-1	TRBJ2-3	CSGGAGGTDTQYF
TRBV21-1	TRBJ2-1	CASSKVLAGGRTPHEQFF
TRBV6-5	TRBJ2-1	CASSNRINEQFF
TRBV20-1	TRBJ2-5	CSAADLTGAGETQYF
TRBV20-1	TRBJ2-4	CSARDFLDSKNIQYF
TRBV4-3	TRBJ1-1	CASSQDMARGRGWNAEAFF
TRBV6-1	TRBJ2-1	CASSPPTSGRRHNEQFF
TRBV2	TRBJ2-7	CASRTRGYEQYF
TRBV30	TRBJ1-5	CAWSTGGNQPQHF
TRBV5-1	TRBJ1-5	CASSLDGRQPQHF
TRBV20-1	TRBJ1-1	CSAQTQNWDLDTEAFF
TRBV6-5	TRBJ2-5	CASSYLGQGEQETQYF
TRBV19	TRBJ1-1	CASSTAQFLMGAFF
TRBV20-1	TRBJ2-7	CSARDTSGRIYEQYF
TRBV10-3	TRBJ2-6	CAGRGRDGLSGANVLTF
TRBV7-2	TRBJ2-7	CASASRQGTGEQYF
TRBV5-1	TRBJ2-5	CASSLVGGKETQYF
TRBV11-2	TRBJ2-5	CASSLEALIYYQETQYF